Here is one T cell receptor beta chain with its context. Its antigen is not yet known. No base quality information exists; no much larger clone differs at one position. This sample was taken from a study of vaccination effects on CD4 cells after COVID-19 (dated 2022 in TCRdb). In terms of the full investigation: To identify antigen-specific CD4+ T cell clonotypes by their expansion, the ViraFEST assay first stimulated PBMC with viral peptide pools and then applied TCR sequencing. Roughly 2.1 million PBMC per well were cultured in IMDM with about 5.1% human AB serum, 8.5 to 10 IU/ml IL-2 and gentamicin, plus 10 ug/ml peptides. The study compared SARS-CoV-2 spike-specific CD4+ TCR repertoires before and after mRNA vaccination in COVID-19 convalescent patients and infection-naive vaccine recipients. The Oncomine TCR Beta short-read assay on an Illumina iSeq 100 was used to sequence cultures from other donors in the study. Post-vaccine samples across the study were collected a median of 72 days after the second dose, with a range of 14 to 241. The full study included some 10 COVID-19 convalescent patients and a few SARS-CoV-2-naive healthy vaccine recipients. Study-wide conclusions, independent of this receptor: Both infection-induced and vaccine-induced clones contracted markedly at late post-vaccination timepoints, which is consistent with waning T cell responses. The study was limited by a small number of convalescent patients and lacked early post-infection timepoints. In healthy vaccine recipients, vaccine-induced clones were almost all SARS-CoV-2 mono-reactive, with only 1 of 255 cross-reactive with common cold coronaviruses.

The library came from the immunoSEQ multiplex PCR assay. TCR beta CDR3 sequencing was performed on DNA from the cultured, isolated CD4+ T cells. In the paper's pipeline: Non-productive TCR sequences were removed and reads were trimmed to the CDR3 region, keeping CDR3s of at least 7 amino acids. Antigen-specific clonotypes were identified with the MANAFEST web app by comparing expansion in peptide wells against reference cultures. For clones to be considered positive, expansion at FDR<0.05 versus reference and all other wells, an odds ratio above 5, and a frequency above 0.1% in two replicate wells were required. Cross-reactive clonotypes were defined as significantly expanded in SARS-CoV-2 spike wells and in at least one common cold coronavirus spike condition. Using the stringdist R package, CDR3 similarity was measured by Levenshtein distance, and unrooted trees were constructed with ape in R 3.6.1. Imported from immuneACCESS, the table was reduced by TCRdb to in-frame sequences with V and J called. These copies leave out some clones; in studies compared against another copy, an unresolved V gene accounts for under half, and the cause of the remainder is not known. Clone size and V and J calls were adopted from that table, with D and trimming inferred from the DNA. This sample is represented by tens of thousands of clones; around 80% of them were singletons. The top ten constitute 2% to 3% of the sample.

CDR3 length: 14 amino acids, cysteine to phenylalanine. Of the read, only the CDR3 DNA is kept; its 42 bases are in frame from base 1. Trimming costs V 4 bases and J 4 bases, and their ends lie 14 bases apart. From a lookup of the germline V gene, CDR1 and CDR2 are SGHDT and YYEEEE. After roughly 11 days of culture, CD4+ T cells were isolated with the EasySep CD4+ T cell isolation kit. Participants received two doses of either the BNT162b2 or the mRNA-1273 mRNA SARS-CoV-2 vaccine. None of the healthy vaccine recipients had a prior SARS-CoV-2 infection, which was confirmed by nucleocapsid antibody tests that came back negative both before and after vaccination. On days 3 and 7, half of the culture medium was replaced with fresh IL-2-containing medium. Each peptide stimulation condition was cultured in triplicate wells unless otherwise noted. PBMC were separated from whole blood using Ficoll-Paque Plus gradient centrifugation and were then either cryopreserved at -140C or used fresh. The QIAamp micro DNA kit was used to extract genomic DNA from the cultured CD4+ T cells.

The chain was built from TRBV5-6 and TRBJ1-2, with no reliable assignment of the D segment. This TCR came from a human donor who received a COVID-19 vaccine. This specimen consisted of CD4+ T cells from PBMCs cultured without peptide, obtained after COVID-19 vaccination. CDR3 protein: CASSAYNGPYGYTF. Read as DNA, the sequence is TGTGCCAGCAGCGCGTACAACGGTCCCTATGGCTACACCTTC.